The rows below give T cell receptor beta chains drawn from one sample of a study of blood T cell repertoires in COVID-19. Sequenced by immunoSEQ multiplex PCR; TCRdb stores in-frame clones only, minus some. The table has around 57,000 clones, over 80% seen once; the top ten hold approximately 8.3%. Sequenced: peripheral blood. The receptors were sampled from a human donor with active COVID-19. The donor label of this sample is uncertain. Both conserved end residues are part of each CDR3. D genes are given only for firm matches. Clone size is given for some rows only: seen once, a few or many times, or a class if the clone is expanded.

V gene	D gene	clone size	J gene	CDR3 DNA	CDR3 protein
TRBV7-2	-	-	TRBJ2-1	TGTGCCAGCAGCTCGCCCCACGGGTTCGAGAGCTCCTACAATGAGCAGTTCTTC	CASSSPHGFESSYNEQFF
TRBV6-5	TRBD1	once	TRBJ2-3	TGTGCCAGCAGTTCCGACAGGGGCATCAGCACAGATACGCAGTATTTT	CASSSDRGISTDTQYF
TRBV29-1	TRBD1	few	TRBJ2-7	TGCAGCGTTGAAGTAAGGACAGGGTGGGAGCAGTACTTC	CSVEVRTGWEQYF
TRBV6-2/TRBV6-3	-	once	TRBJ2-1	TGTGCCAGCAGTTACTCGTTGACAGACCCGACTTACAATGAGCAGTTCTTC	CASSYSLTDPTYNEQFF
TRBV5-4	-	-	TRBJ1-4	TGTGCCAGCAGCACCGGGTTAGGAGTCGGTAATGAAAAACTGTTTTTT	CASSTGLGVGNEKLFF
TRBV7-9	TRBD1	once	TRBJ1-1	TGTGCCAGCAGCTTAGGTCAAGGAGGGGGCATGAACACTGAAGCTTTCTTT	CASSLGQGGGMNTEAFF
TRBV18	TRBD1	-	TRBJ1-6	TGTGCCAGCTCACCACAAACAGGGGGCGATTCACCCCTCCACTTT	CASSPQTGGDSPLHF
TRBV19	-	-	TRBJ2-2	TGTGCCAGTAGTATTGCCGGGGGGCCCGGGGAGCTGTTTTTT	CASSIAGGPGELFF
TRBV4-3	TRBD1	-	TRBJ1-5	TGCGCCAGCAGCCCCTTGACAGGGGATAATCAGCCCCAGCATTTT	CASSPLTGDNQPQHF
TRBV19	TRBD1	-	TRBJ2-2	TGTGCCAGTAGTTCGGGACAGGGGATCCCCGGGGAGCTGTTTTTT	CASSSGQGIPGELFF
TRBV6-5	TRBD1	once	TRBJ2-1	TGTGCCAGCAGGCCGACAGGGGGGGCCTACAATGAGCAGTTCTTC	CASRPTGGAYNEQFF
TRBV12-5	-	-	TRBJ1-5	TGTGCTAGTGGTTTGGGACAGTATAGCAATCAGCCCCAGCATTTT	CASGLGQYSNQPQHF
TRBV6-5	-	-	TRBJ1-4	TGTGCCAGCAGTTACGGGGGCCCTAATGAAAAACTGTTTTTT	CASSYGGPNEKLFF
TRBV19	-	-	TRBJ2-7	TGTGCCAGTAGCCTCAGGACAGTAAACTACGAGCAGTACTTC	CASSLRTVNYEQYF
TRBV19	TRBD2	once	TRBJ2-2	TGTGCCAGTAGGCAAACGGGGGGGCCCCCCACCGGGGAGCTGTTTTTT	CASRQTGGPPTGELFF
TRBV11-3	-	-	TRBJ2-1	TGTGCCAGCAGCGCGGGACTTCCAGAGCAGTTCTTC	CASSAGLPEQFF
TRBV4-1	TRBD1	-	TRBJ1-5	TGCGCCAGCAGCCAAGATGACAGGGGGTATCAGCCCCAGCATTTT	CASSQDDRGYQPQHF
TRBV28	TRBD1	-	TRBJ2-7	TGTGCCAGCAGTACTAGGGGACAGTTAAAGGAGCAGTACTTC	CASSTRGQLKEQYF
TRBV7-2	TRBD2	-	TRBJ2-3	TGTGCCAGCAGCTTAGGGGAGGGCCAGGCAGATACGCAGTATTTT	CASSLGEGQADTQYF
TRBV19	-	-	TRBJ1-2	TGTGCCAGTAGTATAGTTCTTCGGGACTCCCAATTCTATGGCTACACCTTC	CASSIVLRDSQFYGYTF
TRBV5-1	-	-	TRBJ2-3	TGCGCCAGCAGCTTGGACAGGGTCACAGATACGCAGTATTTT	CASSLDRVTDTQYF
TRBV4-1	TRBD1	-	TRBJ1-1	TGCGCCAGCAGCCCGGGCGGGACAGGGGTTTTGGCCACTGAAGCTTTCTTT	CASSPGGTGVLATEAFF
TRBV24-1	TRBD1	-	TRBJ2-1	TGTGCCACCAGTGACCCGACAGGGATTCAACGCAATGAGCAGTTCTTC	CATSDPTGIQRNEQFF
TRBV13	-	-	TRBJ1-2	TGTGCCAGCAGCCTGAATGGGGAGTATGGCTACACCTTC	CASSLNGEYGYTF
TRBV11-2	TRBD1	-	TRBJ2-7	TGTGCCAGCAGCCAGGGGACAGGCTCCTACGAGCAGTACTTC	CASSQGTGSYEQYF
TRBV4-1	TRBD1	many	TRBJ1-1	TGCGCCAGCAGCCAAGAGGACAGGGGGCGGACTGAAGCTTTCTTT	CASSQEDRGRTEAFF
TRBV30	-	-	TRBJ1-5	TGTGCCTGGAGTGGGGCCAGTAATCAGCCCCAGCATTTT	CAWSGASNQPQHF
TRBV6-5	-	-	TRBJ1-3	TGTGCCAGCAGTTTGGGGCAACTGACAGTGGGAAACACCATATATTTT	CASSLGQLTVGNTIYF
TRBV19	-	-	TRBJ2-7	TGTGCCAGTAGTGCCGGGGGGCCCTACGAGCAGTACTTC	CASSAGGPYEQYF
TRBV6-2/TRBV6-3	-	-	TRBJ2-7	TGTGCCAGCAGCTCCGGACTGAACTACGAGCAGTACTTC	CASSSGLNYEQYF
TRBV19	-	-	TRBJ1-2	TGTGCCAGTTTTGGGGGCTACTGGGACATTATGAACTATGGCTACACCTTC	CASFGGYWDIMNYGYTF
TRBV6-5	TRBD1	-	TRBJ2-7	TGTGCCACCCATCCCGGGACAGCATACTACGAGCAGTACTTC	CATHPGTAYYEQYF
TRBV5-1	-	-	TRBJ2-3	TGCGCCAGCAGCTTTTACTATTCAACAGATACGCAGTATTTT	CASSFYYSTDTQYF
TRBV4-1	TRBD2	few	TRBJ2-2	TGCGCCAGCAGCCAAGTGCGCCTAGCGGGAGCCACCGGGGAGCTGTTTTTT	CASSQVRLAGATGELFF
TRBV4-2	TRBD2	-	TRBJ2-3	TGTGCCAGCAGCCAGGGGGGGCTAGCGGGACTATTCAGGGCAGATACGCAGTATTTT	CASSQGGLAGLFRADTQYF
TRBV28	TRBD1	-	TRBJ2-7	TGTGCCAGCAGTTCATACCGGGACAGCACCTACGAGCAGTACTTC	CASSSYRDSTYEQYF
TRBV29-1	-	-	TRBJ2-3	TGCAGCGTTGAAGACAGGCCCCCGGATACGCAGTATTTT	CSVEDRPPDTQYF
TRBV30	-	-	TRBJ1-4	TGTGCCTGGAGTGTATGGGGGCTGAGTGAAAAACTGTTTTTT	CAWSVWGLSEKLFF
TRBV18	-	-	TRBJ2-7	TGTGCCAGCTCACCCTCCCGGGACTCCTACGAGCAGTACTTC	CASSPSRDSYEQYF
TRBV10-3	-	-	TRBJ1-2	TGTGCCATCAGTGAGAGCAGGCATGGCTACACCTTC	CAISESRHGYTF
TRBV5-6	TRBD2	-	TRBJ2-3	TGTGCCAGCAGCTTGATTCTAGCGGGAGGGTTCACGGATACGCAGTATTTT	CASSLILAGGFTDTQYF